Following are 11 T cell receptor beta chains from one sample sequenced in a study of shared clonotypes between healthy human individuals. Produced via immunoSEQ multiplex PCR; TCRdb's table is partial and in-frame only. The repertoire has roughly 1.4 million clones, 98% to 99% of them found once; the top ten carry roughly 0.36%. The sample consisted of naive CD4+ T cells sorted from blood. Subset specified: CD45RA+ positively selected. These receptors came from a man aged 30 to 39 in good health.

This chain links TRBV5-1 with TRBJ2-5, with TRBD2 identical over 8 bases. The length of the CDR3 is 13 residues. CDR1 is SGHRS and CDR2 is YFSETQ in the germline V gene. Germline trimming cut 6 bases from V and 5 bases from J; bases unmatched to any gene: 6. The CDR3 DNA is TGCGCCAGCAACCCCGGGAGGGGTGAGACCCAGTACTTC. Its translation is CASNPGRGETQYF.

This clone appeared a single time. J is TRBJ1-5 and V is TRBV18; 12 positions agree with TRBD1. This CDR3 is built from 17 residues. The germline V gene encodes CDR1 KGHSH and CDR2 LQKENI. V shed 3 bases, J shed 4 bases, and the junction held 7 bases outside the gene matches. The CDR3 loop is CASSPGQGAKGNQPQHF. For the CDR3, the DNA is TGTGCCAGCTCACCGGGACAGGGGGCGAAAGGGAATCAGCCCCAGCATTTT.

V is TRBV11-2 and J is TRBJ2-7; D tentatively reads TRBD1 or TRBD2 (6 bases each). The CDR3 extends over 16 amino acids. CDR1 and CDR2 (germline): SGHAT, FQNNGV. The germline V and J ends were trimmed by 0 bases and 2 bases, with 14 bases remaining between them. The CDR3, as DNA: TGTGCCAGCAGCTTAGATCCGTCGGGGGCTGCCTACGAGCAGTACTTC. Translated: CASSLDPSGAAYEQYF. The full variable domain, completed using reference TRBV11-2 and TRBJ2-7, is EAGVAQSPRYKIIEKRQSVAFWCNPISGHATLYWYQQILGQGPKLLIQFQNNGVVDDSQLPKDRFSAERLKGVDSTLKIQPAKLEDSAVYLCASSLDPSGAAYEQYFGPGTRLTVT.

A word on this clone: This CDR3 is also generated by other DNA sequences in the sample. J is TRBJ2-5 and V is TRBV18, with D possibly TRBD1 on 6 matching bases. This CDR3 comprises 13 residues. From germline, CDR1 is KGHSH and CDR2 LQKENI. V lost 6 bases and J 4 bases, leaving 12 bases between the germline ends. The CDR3, as DNA: TGTGCCAGCTCGCCAGGGGTCGGAGAGACCCAGTACTTC. Its protein product is CASSPGVGETQYF.

This chain joins TRBV5-6 and TRBJ2-1, with no clear D. This CDR3 spans 14 amino acids. The germline CDR1 and CDR2 sequences are SGHDT and YYEEEE. Trimming pared 0 bases from V and 6 bases from J, leaving 10 bases between. Here the CDR3 reads CASSLGSGFNEQFF. As DNA, the CDR3 is TGTGCCAGCAGCTTGGGTTCTGGGTTCAATGAGCAGTTCTTC. The complete variable domain, with remaining parts taken from reference TRBV5-6 and TRBJ2-1, reads DAGVTQSPTHLIKTRGQQVTLRCSPKSGHDTVSWYQQALGQGPQFIFQYYEEEERQRGNFPDRFSGHQFPNYSSELNVNALLLGDSALYLCASSLGSGFNEQFFGPGTRLTVL.

This clone was found once. In DNA, the CDR3 is TGTGCCAGCATGCCGGACAGCTACGAGCAGTACTTC. Residues: CASMPDSYEQYF. The chain joins TRBV2 to TRBJ2-7; possible D gene TRBD1, 6 bases. The CDR3 has 12 residues. The ends were cut back, 7 bases at V and 3 bases at J, with 10 bases in the middle. CDR1 is SNHLY and CDR2 is FYNNEI in the germline V gene.

V usage is TRBV5-1 and J usage is TRBJ2-7; 8 positions agree with TRBD1. The germline V gene encodes CDR1 SGHRS and CDR2 YFSETQ. The CDR3 runs 15 residues. V lost 1 base and J lost 7; bases outside the gene matches: 10. CDR3 coding DNA: TGCGCCAGCAGCTTGTCGTCCCAGGGGGCTGGAGAGCAGTACTTC. It codes for CASSLSSQGAGEQYF.

J is TRBJ2-7 and V is TRBV28, with TRBD2 matching 11 bases. V shed 5 bases and J 3 bases; nucleotides not matched to a gene: 9. CDR1 is MDHEN, CDR2 SYDVKM, per germline. This CDR3 is built from 16 residues. This CDR3 is CASSIMGLAEYYEQYF. The DNA for the CDR3 is TGTGCCAGCAGTATAATGGGACTAGCGGAATACTACGAGCAGTACTTC.

A note on this clone: The junction and the germline gene differ at one end; a read error may be behind it. The chain uses TRBV2 and TRBJ2-1, with 10 nucleotides matching TRBD2. The CDR3 is 16 residues long. Germline CDR1 and CDR2: SNHLY and FYNNEI. CDR3 sequence: CASSETRLAGVIVRVF. CDR3 nucleotides: TGTGCCAGCAGTGAAACTCGGCTAGCGGGAGTCATTGTTCGGGTCTTC.

The gene calls are TRBV4-3 and TRBJ2-5; 10 bases agree with TRBD1. J lost 3 bases, V lost 3 bases, and 7 bases had no gene match. Per the germline V gene, CDR1 is LGHNA and CDR2 is YSLEER. This CDR3 region has 16 residues. In DNA form, the CDR3 reads TGCGCCAGCAGCCAGTATCCGGGACAGGGGAAAGAGACCCAGTACTTC. Residues: CASSQYPGQGKETQYF.

This chain uses TRBV5-5 with TRBJ2-5; no clear D gene. CDR1 is SGHKS, CDR2 YYEKEE, per germline (reference sequence). Trimming stripped 2 bases from V and 4 bases from J, with 12 bases between. This CDR3 has 14 residues. The CDR3 bases are TGTGCCAGCAGCTTAGCGCAGTTGAGAGAGACCCAGTACTTC. Translating gives CASSLAQLRETQYF.